This TCR beta chain came from a study of blood T cells in healthy people across ages. Overall study findings and caveats: The study lacked donor CMV status, which possibly confounded expanded clonotype changes. Unsorted PBMC input precluded a conclusive naive versus antigen-experienced comparison. Calculation of diversity from one million T cells yielded estimates considered to be underestimates.

To note about this clonotype: Its target is not known. One end of the junction is discordant with germline, which a read error may explain.

A second PCR of roughly 7 to 11 cycles used a sample-barcoded 5' primer and a J-beta primer mix. MiXCR, applied by TCRdb to the 5' RACE reads, yields one record per CDR3 protein. The sample records just under 750,000 distinct CDR3 sequences, 22% being singletons. The receptor was isolated from a man in his sixties or seventies in good health. The sequenced sample consisted of blood.

The CDR3 DNA sequence: TGTACCAGCAGTGAGGGTGGGGGCCTGAATGAGCAGTTCTTC. This gives the protein CTSSEGGGLNEQFF. The V and J genes are TRBV2 and TRBJ2-1, with D perhaps matching TRBD1 (6 bases). Germline values: CDR1 SNHLY, CDR2 FYNNEI. The CDR3 is 14 residues long. The entire variable domain, with the rest obtained from reference TRBV2 and TRBJ2-1, is as follows: EPEVTQTPSHQVTQMGQEVILRCVPISNHLYFYWYRQILGQKVEFLVSFYNNEISEKSEIFDDQFSVERPDGSNFTLKIRSTKLEDSAMYFCTSSEGGGLNEQFFGPGTRLTVL.